This T cell receptor beta chain was captured in a study of CD4 T cells in relation to SARS-CoV-2 and coronaviruses. The assay was immunoSEQ multiplex PCR, and TCRdb's table has in-frame clones only and misses some. The repertoire includes roughly 14,000 clones, 76% of them detected once, and more than 25% sits in the top ten. Points on this clone: Its antigen is not identified.

CD4+ T cells from unexposed donors were obtained before the COVID-19 pandemic (2011-2018). The cells were cultured for about 10 days before CD4+ T cells were isolated. Fresh IL-2 medium replaced half the medium on days 3 and 7. V dropped 6 bases and J dropped 4 bases, with 21 bases sitting between them. Germline CDR1 is SNHLY and CDR2 is FYNNEI. The CDR3 extends over 16 amino acids. Material for sequencing was CD4+ T cells from PBMCs, cultured in vitro. The chain couples TRBV2 to TRBJ1-2, with D tentatively TRBD1 (6 bases). This sequence originates from a human donor in good health. As DNA, the CDR3 is TGTGCCAGCAGCTCCTCAGTACAGGGATATAGCTATGGCTACACCTTC. It translates to CASSSSVQGYSYGYTF. Full variable domain (outside the CDR3, taken from reference TRBV2 and TRBJ1-2): EPEVTQTPSHQVTQMGQEVILRCVPISNHLYFYWYRQILGQKVEFLVSFYNNEISEKSEIFDDQFSVERPDGSNFTLKIRSTKLEDSAMYFCASSSSVQGYSYGYTFGSGTRLTVV.